The 27 T cell receptor beta chains below come from one sample, sequenced in a study of identical twins. In TCRdb, the 5' RACE reads were re-called with MiXCR into one record per CDR3 protein. The data contain fewer than 450,000 distinct CDR3 sequences, 8.5% to 10% of them seen just once; the ten biggest clones take up roughly 8.9%. The sample taken for sequencing was naive T cells sorted from blood. The receptors here all came from a woman aged 50 to 65 in good health.

The genes are TRBV27 and TRBJ2-1, with D maybe TRBD2 (6 bases). Germline lookup yields CDR1 MNHEY and CDR2 SMNVEV (reference sequence). The CDR3 is 13 amino acids. Trimming left V 5 bases short and J 8 bases short, with 13 bases between. CDR3 sequence reads: CASSPDYLDEQFF. The CDR3 DNA reads TGTGCCAGCAGTCCGGACTATTTGGATGAGCAGTTCTTC.

The sample holds many counts of this clonotype. The J gene is TRBJ2-1, the V gene TRBV9; no clear D gene. Trimming stripped 0 bases from V and 6 bases from J, with 7 bases between. The CDR3 length is 13 residues. CDR1 SGDLS and CDR2 YYNGEE come from the germline V gene. For the CDR3, the DNA is TGTGCCAGCAGCGTAGGCAGTTTCAATGAGCAGTTCTTC. The encoded protein is CASSVGSFNEQFF.

There are many counts of this clonotype. CDR3 nucleotides: TGTGCCACCAGCGGCCAGGAATCCCAAGAGACCCAGTACTTC. Its translation is CATSGQESQETQYF. V is TRBV15 and J is TRBJ2-5; no clear D gene. V was clipped by 5 bases and J by 1 base, with 11 bases between them. This CDR3 spans 14 amino acids. Germline V gene lookup returns CDR1 LNHNV and CDR2 YYDKDF (reference sequence).

The rearrangement uses TRBV6-5 and TRBJ1-2; D ambiguous. V was shortened by 6 bases and J by 5 bases, with 16 bases between the two germline ends. CDR1 is MNHEY and CDR2 is SVGAGI in the germline V gene. This CDR3 is built from 14 residues. CDR3 residues: CASSESIVSYGYTF. DNA for the CDR3: TGTGCCAGCAGCGAATCAATTGTCTCATATGGCTACACCTTC.

The genes are TRBV5-6 and TRBJ1-2, with D unclear. The CDR3 sequence is 11 residues long. Trimming removed 4 bases from V and 7 bases from J, with 8 bases in between. The germline gives CDR1 SGHDT, CDR2 YYEEEE. In DNA form, the CDR3 reads TGTGCCAGCAGCCGAATGGGTGGCTACACCTTC. It codes for CASSRMGGYTF.

CDR3 bases: TGTGCCAGCAGCTTAGTCGCGGGGACTGTCGGGGATACGCAGTATTTT. This gives the protein CASSLVAGTVGDTQYF. The V call is TRBV7-6, the J call TRBJ2-3, with TRBD2 as a possible D gene (6 bases). The CDR3 sequence is 16 residues long. V was shortened by 1 base and J by 6 bases, with 17 bases between the two germline ends. Germline V gives CDR1 SGHVS, CDR2 FNYEAQ.

V usage is TRBV5-6 and J usage is TRBJ2-1; 10 bases agree with TRBD2. V dropped 2 bases and J dropped 4; count of bases not matched to a gene: 3. The germline gives CDR1 SGHDT, CDR2 YYEEEE. The CDR3 consists of 15 residues. CDR3: CASSFPSGRYNEQFF. The CDR3 coding sequence is TGTGCCAGCAGCTTCCCTAGCGGGAGATACAATGAGCAGTTCTTC.

This clonotype was counted between two and nine times. The chain recombines TRBV2 with TRBJ2-7, with unresolved D. CDR3 length equals 12 residues. V was pared by 3 bases and J by 4 bases, with 7 bases between. The V gene's germline CDR1 is SNHLY and CDR2 FYNNEI. The CDR3 DNA reads TGTGCCAGCAGTGAGCAATCTTACGAGCAGTACGTC. Translating gives CASSEQSYEQYV.

This clonotype came up a few times. CDR3 residues: CASSFSTVSDIQYF. The CDR3 region has the DNA TGTGCCAGCAGCTTTTCGACCGTCTCGGACATTCAGTACTTC. The genes are TRBV7-9 and TRBJ2-4; D unclear. Germline lookup yields CDR1 SEHNR and CDR2 FQNEAQ (reference sequence). V lost 3 bases and J 8 bases, leaving 14 bases between the germline ends. CDR3 length: 14 residues.

This chain connects TRBV5-1 to TRBJ2-2; D is undetermined. This CDR3 is built from 13 residues. Trimming took off 1 base at V and 7 bases at J, with 8 bases between the two ends. CDR1 and CDR2 (germline): SGHRS, YFSETQ. CDR3 sequence: CASSLSGFGELFF. The CDR3 DNA is TGCGCCAGCAGCTTGAGTGGGTTCGGGGAGCTGTTTTTT. The whole variable domain, filled in from reference TRBV5-1 and TRBJ2-2, reads KAGVTQTPRYLIKTRGQQVTLSCSPISGHRSVSWYQQTPGQGLQFLFEYFSETQRNKGNFPGRFSGRQFSNSRSEMNVSTLELGDSALYLCASSLSGFGELFFGEGSRLTVL.

This clonotype was found many times. The chain has TRBV24-1 and TRBJ2-2; D is possibly TRBD2 (6 bases). The CDR3 spans 16 residues. The germline V gene encodes CDR1 KGHDR and CDR2 SFDVKD. Trimming left V 3 bases short and J 1 base short, with 11 bases between. The CDR3: CATSDAGPENTGELFF. In DNA form, the CDR3 reads TGTGCCACCAGTGATGCGGGACCTGAGAACACCGGGGAGCTGTTTTTT.

This clonotype was detected ten times or more. This rearrangement joins TRBV7-2 to TRBJ2-3; TRBD2 agrees at 12 bases. Trimming took 4 bases from V and 5 from J; bases not matched to a gene: 4. Germline V gene data show CDR1 as SGHTA and CDR2 as FQGNSA. The CDR3 has 15 residues. In DNA, the CDR3 is TGTGCCAGCAGCTCCCTAGCGGGAGGGGTAGATACGCAGTATTTT. It yields the protein CASSSLAGGVDTQYF.

This clonotype has ten or more counts. This chain connects TRBV29-1 to TRBJ2-3; TRBD2 matches at 11 bases. With 4 bases clipped from V and 4 bases from J, the junction kept 7 bases outside the gene matches. The CDR3 spans 15 residues. Germline CDR1 reads SQVTM; CDR2 reads ANQGSEA. CDR3: CSVVVTSGSSDTQYF. CDR3 DNA: TGCAGCGTTGTGGTAACTAGCGGGAGTTCAGATACGCAGTATTTT.

The chain recombines TRBV20-1 with TRBJ1-6, with D possibly matching TRBD1 (6 bases). Trimming took off 5 bases at V and 14 bases at J, with 16 bases between the two ends. CDR1 DFQATT and CDR2 SNEGSKA come from the germline V gene (reference sequence). CDR3 length equals 12 residues. The CDR3: CSAPGGIAALHF. CDR3 coding DNA: TGCAGTGCTCCCGGGGGCATTGCGGCCCTCCACTTT.

V gene TRBV20-1 combines with J gene TRBJ2-7; 8 nucleotides line up with TRBD2. CDR3 length: 14 residues. After removal of 4 bases from V and 4 bases from J, the junction contained 9 bases not matched to a gene. Germline V CDR1 and CDR2: DFQATT, SNEGSKA (reference sequence). The CDR3 loop is CSATTWTSWYEQYV. The CDR3 nucleotides read TGCAGTGCTACAACCTGGACTAGCTGGTACGAGCAGTACGTC.

The genes are TRBV24-1 and TRBJ2-7; TRBD1 or TRBD2 may be the D gene (5 bases each). Trimming removed 4 bases at V and 2 bases at J, with 14 bases between. The CDR3 contains 15 residues. Per the germline V gene, CDR1 is KGHDR and CDR2 is SFDVKD. The DNA for the CDR3 is TGTGCCACCAGTGAGGGGGTGACGACCGCCTACGAGCAGTACTTC. This gives the protein CATSEGVTTAYEQYF.

This clonotype was detected only a few times. CDR3 nucleotide sequence: TGTGCCAGCAGCTGGAGACGGTCTAATTCACCCCTCCACTTT. It is translated as CASSWRRSNSPLHF. This sequence joins TRBV12-3 or TRBV12-4 and TRBJ1-6; D is uncertain. The CDR3 has 14 residues. The V gene lost 6 bases and the J gene lost 6 bases, with 12 bases spanning the gap.

This clonotype was counted ten times or more. The chain employs TRBV12-3 or TRBV12-4 and TRBJ1-2, with 7 bases lining up with TRBD1. The CDR3 consists of 14 residues. With V trimmed by 5 bases and J by 8 bases, 11 bases remained unmatched. The CDR3 DNA reads as TGTGCCAGCAGTACCAGACAGGGTCAGGGAGGCTACACCTTC. The encoded protein is CASSTRQGQGGYTF.

This clonotype appeared a few times. This chain links TRBV7-9 with TRBJ2-2, with 8 nucleotides matching TRBD1. This CDR3 is built from 14 residues. Germline loops: CDR1 SEHNR, CDR2 FQNEAQ (reference sequence). V trimming: 3 bases; J trimming: 6 bases; junction bases outside the gene matches: 3. CDR3 DNA: TGTGCCAGCAGCTTGGGACAGGCCCCCGGGGAGCTGTTTTTT. Its translation is CASSLGQAPGELFF.

Only a few counts were recorded for this clonotype. The chain combines TRBV27 with TRBJ2-1; D remains ambiguous. With 3 bases removed from V and 9 bases from J, the gap between germline ends came to 18 bases. The CDR3 consists of 15 residues. The V gene's germline CDR1 is MNHEY and CDR2 SMNVEV (reference sequence). The CDR3 is CASSFIPPGGGEQFF. CDR3 DNA sequence: TGTGCCAGCAGTTTCATCCCCCCCGGCGGCGGTGAGCAGTTCTTC.

This clonotype was counted ten times or more. The chain employs TRBV27 and TRBJ2-2; TRBD2 aligns across 11 bases. This CDR3 is built from 15 residues. Germline assignment: CDR1 MNHEY and CDR2 SMNVEV (reference sequence). J gave up 7 bases and V 7 bases, and 8 bases lay outside the gene matches. CDR3 residues: CASTLTSGSGGELFF. The CDR3 DNA is TGTGCCAGCACCCTTACTAGCGGGAGTGGCGGGGAGCTGTTTTTT.

This clonotype came up many times. CDR3 DNA sequence: TGCGCCAGCAGGCGATTTCCGGGACTAGCGGGAAGAGGAGAGCAGTTCTTC. As protein: CASRRFPGLAGRGEQFF. The chain has TRBV4-1 and TRBJ2-1, with 13 nucleotides matching TRBD2. Trimming at V came to 6 bases and at J to 10 bases, leaving 15 bases not matched to a gene. The CDR3 runs to 17 residues. From germline, CDR1 is MGHRA and CDR2 YSYEKL.

This clonotype turned up a few times. The J gene is TRBJ2-1, the V gene TRBV20-1, with D unclear. The V and J ends lost 0 bases and 2 bases respectively, with 17 bases between them. Germline loops: CDR1 DFQATT, CDR2 SNEGSKA (reference sequence). This CDR3 spans 17 amino acids. CDR3 region: CSARDVTPTGAYNEQFF. DNA of the CDR3: TGCAGTGCTAGAGACGTAACCCCGACCGGCGCCTACAATGAGCAGTTCTTC.

This clonotype turned up a few times. The J gene is TRBJ2-5, the V gene TRBV20-1; 10 bases fit TRBD2. The V gene end was trimmed by 6 bases and the J gene end by 4 bases; junction bases not matched to a gene: 8. The CDR3 spans 14 residues. Germline CDR1 reads DFQATT; CDR2 reads SNEGSKA (reference sequence). The DNA for the CDR3 is TGCAGTGCGGGTCTAGCGGGAGTGCGAGAGACCCAGTACTTC. Translation gives CSAGLAGVRETQYF.

The CDR3 region has the DNA TGTGCCAGCAGCCCGGTTGGGAGCGGGAGGGCCGGTGAGCAGTTCTTC. Its translation is CASSPVGSGRAGEQFF. The J gene is TRBJ2-1, the V gene TRBV7-3; 10 bases fit TRBD2. The germline V gene encodes CDR1 SGHTA and CDR2 FQGTGA. CDR3 length: 16 amino acids. J was trimmed by 9 bases and V by 5 bases; bases with no gene match: 13.

This clonotype appeared a few times. This chain links TRBV11-2 with TRBJ2-5; D unclear. The germline CDR1 and CDR2 sequences are SGHAT and FQNNGV. This CDR3 region has 14 residues. V lost 2 bases and J 2 bases, leaving 9 bases between the germline ends. The DNA of the CDR3 is TGTGCCAGCAGCTTATGGGAATTGCAAGAGACCCAGTACTTC. Its protein is CASSLWELQETQYF.

The chain is built from TRBV3-1 and TRBJ1-6; 8 nucleotides match TRBD1. V shed 5 bases and J 9 bases; nucleotides not matched to a gene: 12. The length of the CDR3 is 16 residues. Germline V gene sequence: CDR1 LGHDT, CDR2 YNNKEL (reference sequence). The CDR3 here is CASSFWTGRRTSPLHF. The CDR3 region has the DNA TGTGCCAGCAGCTTTTGGACAGGGAGAAGGACTTCACCCCTCCACTTT.